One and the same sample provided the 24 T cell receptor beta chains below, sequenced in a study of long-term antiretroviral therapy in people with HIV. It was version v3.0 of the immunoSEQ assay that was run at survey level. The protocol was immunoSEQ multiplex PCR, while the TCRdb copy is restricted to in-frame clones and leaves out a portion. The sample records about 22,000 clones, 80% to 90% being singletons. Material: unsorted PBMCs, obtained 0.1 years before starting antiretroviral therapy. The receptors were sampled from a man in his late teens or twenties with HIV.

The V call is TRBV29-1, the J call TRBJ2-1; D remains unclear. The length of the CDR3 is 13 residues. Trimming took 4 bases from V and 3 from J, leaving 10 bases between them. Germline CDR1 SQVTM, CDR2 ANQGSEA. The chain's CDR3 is CSVAGLGYNEQFF. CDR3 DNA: TGCAGCGTTGCCGGCCTGGGCTACAATGAGCAGTTCTTC.

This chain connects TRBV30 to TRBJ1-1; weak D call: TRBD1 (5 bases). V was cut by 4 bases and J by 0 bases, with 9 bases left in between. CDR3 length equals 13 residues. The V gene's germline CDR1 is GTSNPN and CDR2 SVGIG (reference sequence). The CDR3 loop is CAWTPGLNTEAFF. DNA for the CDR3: TGTGCCTGGACCCCAGGGCTGAACACTGAAGCTTTCTTT.

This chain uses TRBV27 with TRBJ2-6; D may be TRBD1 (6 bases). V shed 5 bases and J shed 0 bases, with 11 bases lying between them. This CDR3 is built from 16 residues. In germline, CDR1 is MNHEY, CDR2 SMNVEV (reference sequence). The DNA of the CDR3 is TGTGCCAGCAGTATCACAGGGTTCTCTGGGGCCAACGTCCTGACTTTC. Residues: CASSITGFSGANVLTF.

CDR3 DNA sequence: TGTGCCAGCAGCTTTGAATTACTAGCGGGGATAAATGAGCAGTTCTTC. Protein: CASSFELLAGINEQFF. The chain recombines TRBV11-2 with TRBJ2-1; 10 positions match TRBD2. Germline V gives CDR1 SGHAT, CDR2 FQNNGV. With 3 bases clipped from V and 7 bases from J, the junction kept 9 bases outside the gene matches. This CDR3 has 16 amino acids.

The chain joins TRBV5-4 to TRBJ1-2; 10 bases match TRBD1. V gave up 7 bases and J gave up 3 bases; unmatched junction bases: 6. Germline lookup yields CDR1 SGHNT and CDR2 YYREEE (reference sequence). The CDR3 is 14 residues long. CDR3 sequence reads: CASSEGTGDYGYTF. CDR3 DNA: TGTGCCAGCTCTGAAGGGACAGGGGACTATGGCTACACCTTC.

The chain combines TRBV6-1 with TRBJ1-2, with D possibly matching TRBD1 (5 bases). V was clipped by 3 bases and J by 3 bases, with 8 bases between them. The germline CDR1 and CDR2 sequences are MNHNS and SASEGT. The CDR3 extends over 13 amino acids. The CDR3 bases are TGTGCCAGCAGTGAGGCAGGGCACTATGGCTACACCTTC. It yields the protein CASSEAGHYGYTF.

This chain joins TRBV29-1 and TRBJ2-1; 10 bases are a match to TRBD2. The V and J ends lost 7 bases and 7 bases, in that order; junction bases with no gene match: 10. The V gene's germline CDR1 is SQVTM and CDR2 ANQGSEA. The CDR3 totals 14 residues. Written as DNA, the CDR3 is TGCAGCGCTAGCGGGAGCCTATCACGGAATGAGCAGTTCTTC. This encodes CSASGSLSRNEQFF.

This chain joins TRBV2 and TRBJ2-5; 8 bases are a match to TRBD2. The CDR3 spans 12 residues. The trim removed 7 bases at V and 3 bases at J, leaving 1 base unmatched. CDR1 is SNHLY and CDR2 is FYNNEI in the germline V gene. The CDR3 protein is CASTTSEETQYF. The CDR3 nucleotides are TGTGCCAGCACGACTAGCGAAGAGACCCAGTACTTC.

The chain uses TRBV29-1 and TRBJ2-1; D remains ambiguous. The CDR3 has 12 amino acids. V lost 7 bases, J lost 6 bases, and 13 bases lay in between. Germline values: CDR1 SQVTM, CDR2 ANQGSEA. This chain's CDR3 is CSDGRFANEQFF. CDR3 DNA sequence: TGCAGCGATGGCCGTTTTGCCAATGAGCAGTTCTTC.

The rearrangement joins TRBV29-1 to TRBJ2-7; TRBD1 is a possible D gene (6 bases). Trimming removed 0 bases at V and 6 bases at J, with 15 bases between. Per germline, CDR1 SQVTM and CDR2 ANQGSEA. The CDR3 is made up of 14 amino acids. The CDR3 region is CSVEDRVRGGEQYF. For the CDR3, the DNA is TGCAGCGTTGAAGATAGGGTCCGAGGGGGCGAGCAGTACTTC.

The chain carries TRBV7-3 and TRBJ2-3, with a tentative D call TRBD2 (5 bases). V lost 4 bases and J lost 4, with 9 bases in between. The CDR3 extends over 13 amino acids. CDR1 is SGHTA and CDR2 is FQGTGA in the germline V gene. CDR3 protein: CASSSLGADTQYF. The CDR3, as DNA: TGTGCCAGCAGCTCCTTGGGAGCAGATACGCAGTATTTT.

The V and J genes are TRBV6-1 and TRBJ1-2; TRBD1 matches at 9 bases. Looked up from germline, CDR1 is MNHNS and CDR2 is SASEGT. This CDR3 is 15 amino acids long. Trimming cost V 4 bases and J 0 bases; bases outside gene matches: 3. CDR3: CASSVGTGPNYGYTF. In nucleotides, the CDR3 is TGTGCCAGCAGTGTAGGGACAGGGCCTAACTATGGCTACACCTTC.

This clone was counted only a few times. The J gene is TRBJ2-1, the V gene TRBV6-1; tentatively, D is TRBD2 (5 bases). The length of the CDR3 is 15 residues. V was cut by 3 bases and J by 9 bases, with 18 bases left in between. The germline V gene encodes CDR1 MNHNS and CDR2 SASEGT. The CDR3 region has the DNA TGTGCCAGCAGTGATATGGGGAGCAATGTAGGTGAGCAGTTCTTC. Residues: CASSDMGSNVGEQFF.

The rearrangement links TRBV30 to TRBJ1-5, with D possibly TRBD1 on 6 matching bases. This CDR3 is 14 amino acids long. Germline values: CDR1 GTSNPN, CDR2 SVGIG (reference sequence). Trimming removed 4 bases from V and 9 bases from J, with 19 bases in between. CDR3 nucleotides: TGTGCCTGGACCTCTCAGGGGCTTGGGTGGCCCCAGCATTTT. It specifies CAWTSQGLGWPQHF.

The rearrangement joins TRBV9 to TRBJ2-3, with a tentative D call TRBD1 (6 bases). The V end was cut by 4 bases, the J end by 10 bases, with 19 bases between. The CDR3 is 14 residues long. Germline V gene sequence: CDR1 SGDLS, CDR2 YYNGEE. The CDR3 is CASSPYQTGGSQYF. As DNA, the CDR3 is TGTGCCAGCAGCCCCTATCAGACAGGAGGATCGCAGTATTTT. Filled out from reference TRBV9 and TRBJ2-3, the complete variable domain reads DSGVTQTPKHLITATGQRVTLRCSPRSGDLSVYWYQQSLDQGLQFLIQYYNGEERAKGNILERFSAQQFPDLHSELNLSSLELGDSALYFCASSPYQTGGSQYFGPGTRLTVL.

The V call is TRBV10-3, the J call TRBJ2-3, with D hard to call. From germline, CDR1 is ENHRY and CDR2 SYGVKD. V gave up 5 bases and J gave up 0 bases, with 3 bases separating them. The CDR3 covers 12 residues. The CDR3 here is CAISLSTDTQYF. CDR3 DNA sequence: TGTGCCATCAGTCTTAGCACAGATACGCAGTATTTT.

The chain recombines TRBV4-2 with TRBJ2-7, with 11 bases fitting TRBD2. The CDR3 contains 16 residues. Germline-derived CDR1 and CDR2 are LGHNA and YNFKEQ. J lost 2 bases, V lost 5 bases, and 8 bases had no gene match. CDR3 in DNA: TGTGCCAGCAGCTCTTTAACTAGCGGGAGTGCCTACGAGCAGTACTTC. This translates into CASSSLTSGSAYEQYF.

The DNA of the CDR3 is TGTGCCAGCAGCTTAGGGACAGACTATTCCTACGAGCAGTACTTC. Translated: CASSLGTDYSYEQYF. The rearrangement joins TRBV13 to TRBJ2-7, with D tentatively TRBD1 or TRBD2 (5 bases each). This CDR3 is 15 amino acids long. Looked up from germline, CDR1 is PRHDT and CDR2 is FYEKMQ (reference sequence). The V end was cut by 0 bases, the J end by 1 base, with 10 bases between.

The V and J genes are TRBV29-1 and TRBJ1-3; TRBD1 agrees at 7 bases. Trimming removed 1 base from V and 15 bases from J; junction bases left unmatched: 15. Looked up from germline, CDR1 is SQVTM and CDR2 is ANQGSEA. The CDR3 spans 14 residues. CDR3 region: CSVEGIQGPAGRYF. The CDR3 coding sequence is TGCAGCGTTGAAGGGATACAGGGGCCCGCGGGGAGATATTTT.

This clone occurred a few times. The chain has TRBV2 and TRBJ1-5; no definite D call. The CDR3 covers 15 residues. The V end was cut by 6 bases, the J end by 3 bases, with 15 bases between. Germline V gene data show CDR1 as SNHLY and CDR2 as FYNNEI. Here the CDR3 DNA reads TGTGCCAGCAGGGGCAGCCACGATCTCAATCAGCCCCAGCATTTT. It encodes CASRGSHDLNQPQHF.

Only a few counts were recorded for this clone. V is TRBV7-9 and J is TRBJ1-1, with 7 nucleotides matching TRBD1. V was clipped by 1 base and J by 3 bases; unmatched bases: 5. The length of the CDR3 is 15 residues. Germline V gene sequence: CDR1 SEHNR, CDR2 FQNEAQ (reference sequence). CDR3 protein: CASSLGGGADTEAFF. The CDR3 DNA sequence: TGTGCCAGCAGCTTAGGAGGGGGCGCCGACACTGAAGCTTTCTTT.

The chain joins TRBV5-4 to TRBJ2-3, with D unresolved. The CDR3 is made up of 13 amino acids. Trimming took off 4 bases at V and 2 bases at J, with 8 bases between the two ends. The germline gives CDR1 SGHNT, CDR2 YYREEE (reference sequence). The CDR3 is CASSLYYTDTQYF. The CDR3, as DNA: TGTGCCAGCAGCCTATATTACACAGATACGCAGTATTTT.

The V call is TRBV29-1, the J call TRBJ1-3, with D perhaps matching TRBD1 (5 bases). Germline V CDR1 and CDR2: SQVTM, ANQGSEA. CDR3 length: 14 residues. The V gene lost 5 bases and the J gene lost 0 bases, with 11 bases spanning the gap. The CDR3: CSVRGSLSGNTIYF. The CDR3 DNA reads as TGCAGCGTTCGGGGCAGTCTCTCTGGAAACACCATATATTTT. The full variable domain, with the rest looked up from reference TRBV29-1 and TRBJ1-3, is SAVISQKPSRDICQRGTSLTIQCQVDSQVTMMFWYRQQPGQSLTLIATANQGSEATYESGFVIDKFPISRPNLTFSTLTVSNMSPEDSSIYLCSVRGSLSGNTIYFGEGSWLTVV.

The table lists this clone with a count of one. CDR3 nucleotides: TGTGCCAGCAGCCCGCCGGGACAGGGATTGAACACTGAAGCTTTCTTT. This encodes CASSPPGQGLNTEAFF. J is TRBJ1-1 and V is TRBV5-4; 9 nucleotides align to TRBD1. Germline-derived CDR1 and CDR2 are SGHNT and YYREEE (reference sequence). The CDR3 sequence is 16 residues long. V trimming: 4 bases; J trimming: 0 bases; junction bases outside the gene matches: 7.